Sequencing of this TCR beta chain was carried out in a study of blood T cells in healthy people across ages. Using a J-beta primer mix together with a sample-barcoded 5' primer, a second PCR was run for roughly 6 to 12 cycles. Each cDNA molecule received a tag from a template-switch adaptor that had 12 random nucleotides. From the 5' RACE reads, TCRdb called clonotypes with MiXCR, one entry per CDR3 protein. Among about 1.6 million distinct CDR3 sequences listed, 34% were seen once. The sequenced material came from blood. The sequence was obtained from a woman in her thirties in good health.

The CDR3 nucleotides are TGTGCCAGCAATATGGGCGGGGTCCACGAGCAGTACTTC. It translates to CASNMGGVHEQYF. The V call is TRBV6-1, the J call TRBJ2-7; maybe TRBD2 (6 bases). With 7 bases removed from V and 5 bases from J, the gap between germline ends came to 15 bases. Germline V gene data show CDR1 as MNHNS and CDR2 as SASEGT. There are 13 residues in the CDR3.